This T cell receptor beta chain was sequenced in a study of cytomegalovirus exposure and HLA in healthy donors. General study points: The authors listed 150 or so TCR beta chains as cytomegalovirus-associated. In vitro data verified a few CMV-associated chains as specific for CMV antigens.

Only in-frame clones appear in the TCRdb table, and some are missing; sequencing was by immunoSEQ multiplex PCR. The table shows roughly 150,000 clones, with roughly 96% occurring only once. With regard to this clone: Its antigen is not known.

The V end lost 3 bases, the J end lost 5 bases, and 12 bases lay between the germline ends. The CDR3 contains 14 residues. Germline assignment: CDR1 LNHDA and CDR2 SQIVND (reference sequence). Separation from the roughly 670-subject first cohort characterized the roughly 130-subject validation cohort, to which the donors belonged. The source of this sequence is a woman between 18 and 29 years old in good health and CMV-seronegative. This rearrangement joins TRBV19 to TRBJ2-3, with D possibly being TRBD1 (6 bases). The specimen sequenced was PBMCs. The CDR3 DNA reads TGTGCCAGTAGTATGAGACAGGCGGGAGATACGCAGTATTTT. This gives the protein CASSMRQAGDTQYF.